The present T cell receptor beta chain was sequenced within a study of cytomegalovirus exposure and HLA in healthy donors. Study context: Clustering assigned 70% to 90% of the approximately 400 genotyped donors to the Caucasian-associated ancestry cluster. The study, taken as a whole, reports: By a later analysis, the bulk of CMV-associated TCR beta chains appeared HLA-restricted. In vitro checks showed that a few CMV-associated chains really do target CMV antigens. In a later analysis, compared with equally common non-associated chains, HLA-associated beta chains were more expanded.

Remarks on this clone: What it binds is not known.

The PCR employed 60 Vbeta primers together with 13 Jbeta primers. TCRdb keeps only in-frame clones here, not all; method: immunoSEQ multiplex PCR. The profile shows about 150,000 clones, 75% to 90% of them singletons. The CDR3 is 15 amino acids. Trimming took 2 bases from V and 6 from J, leaving 17 bases between them. The germline CDR1 and CDR2 sequences are SGHRS and YFSETQ. This sequence originates from a woman aged 18-35 years in good health and CMV-seronegative. The chain combines TRBV5-1 with TRBJ1-2, with D possibly matching TRBD1 (5 bases). Material for sequencing was PBMCs. The DNA for the CDR3 is TGCGCCAGCAGCTTATCTCGGGCACCCAGGGATGGCTACACCTTC. Residues: CASSLSRAPRDGYTF.